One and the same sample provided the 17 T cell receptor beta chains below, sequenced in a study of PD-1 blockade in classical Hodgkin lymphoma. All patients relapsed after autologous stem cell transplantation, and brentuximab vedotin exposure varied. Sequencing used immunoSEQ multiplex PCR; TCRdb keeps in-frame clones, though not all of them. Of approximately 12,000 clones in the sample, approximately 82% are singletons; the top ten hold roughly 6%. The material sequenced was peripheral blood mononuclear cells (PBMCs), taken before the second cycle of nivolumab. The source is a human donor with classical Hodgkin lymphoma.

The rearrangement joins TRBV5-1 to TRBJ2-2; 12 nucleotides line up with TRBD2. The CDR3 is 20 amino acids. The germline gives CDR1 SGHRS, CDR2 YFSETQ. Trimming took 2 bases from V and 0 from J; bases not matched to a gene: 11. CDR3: CASSFLLAGGFATNTGELFF. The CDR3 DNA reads TGCGCCAGCAGCTTTTTACTAGCGGGGGGATTTGCCACGAACACCGGGGAGCTGTTTTTT.

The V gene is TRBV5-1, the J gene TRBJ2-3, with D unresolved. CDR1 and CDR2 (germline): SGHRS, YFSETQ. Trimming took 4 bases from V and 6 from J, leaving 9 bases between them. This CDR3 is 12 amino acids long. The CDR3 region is CASSPDGDTQYF. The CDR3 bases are TGCGCCAGCAGCCCGGACGGGGATACGCAGTATTTT.

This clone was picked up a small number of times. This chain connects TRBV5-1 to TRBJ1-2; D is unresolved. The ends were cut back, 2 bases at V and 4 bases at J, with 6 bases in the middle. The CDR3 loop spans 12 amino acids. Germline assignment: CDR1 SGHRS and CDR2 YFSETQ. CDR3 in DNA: TGCGCCAGCAGCTTCGGAAGCTATGGCTACACCTTC. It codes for CASSFGSYGYTF.

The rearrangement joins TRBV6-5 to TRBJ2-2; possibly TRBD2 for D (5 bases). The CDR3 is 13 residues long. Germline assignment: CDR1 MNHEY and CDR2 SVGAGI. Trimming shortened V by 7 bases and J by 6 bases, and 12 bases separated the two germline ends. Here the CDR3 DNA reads TGTGCCAGCACGGCTAGCAGGTCCGGGGAGCTGTTTTTT. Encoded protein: CASTASRSGELFF.

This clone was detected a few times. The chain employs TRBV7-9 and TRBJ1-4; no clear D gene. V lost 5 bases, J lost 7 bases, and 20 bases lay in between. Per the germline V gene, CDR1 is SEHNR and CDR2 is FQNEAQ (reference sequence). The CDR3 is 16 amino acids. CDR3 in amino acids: CASSPRISRRVEKLFF. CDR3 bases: TGTGCCAGCAGCCCTCGGATCTCCCGGAGGGTTGAAAAACTGTTTTTT.

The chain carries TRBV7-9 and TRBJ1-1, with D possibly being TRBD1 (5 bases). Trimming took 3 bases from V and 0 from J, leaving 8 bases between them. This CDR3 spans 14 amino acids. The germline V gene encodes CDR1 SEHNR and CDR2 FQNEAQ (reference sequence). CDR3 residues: CASSLGGLNTEAFF. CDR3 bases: TGTGCCAGCAGCTTGGGGGGGTTGAACACTGAAGCTTTCTTT.

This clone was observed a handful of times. Here the CDR3 DNA reads TGTGCCAGCAGTTTCAACACAGATACGCAGTATTTT. Encoded protein: CASSFNTDTQYF. The chain employs TRBV28 and TRBJ2-3; no reliable D call. This CDR3 spans 12 amino acids. With 3 bases removed from V and 2 bases from J, the gap between germline ends came to 3 bases. Germline CDR1 and CDR2: MDHEN and SYDVKM.

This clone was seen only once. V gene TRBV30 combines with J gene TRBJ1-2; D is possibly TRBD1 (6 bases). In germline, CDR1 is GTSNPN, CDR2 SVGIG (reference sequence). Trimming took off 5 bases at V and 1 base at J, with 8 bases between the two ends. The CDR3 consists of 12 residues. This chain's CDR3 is CAWGGGNYGYTF. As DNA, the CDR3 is TGTGCCTGGGGGGGCGGTAACTATGGCTACACCTTC. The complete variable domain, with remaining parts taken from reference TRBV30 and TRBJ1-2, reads SQTIHQWPATLVQPVGSPLSLECTVEGTSNPNLYWYRQAAGRGLQLLFYSVGIGQISSEVPQNLSASRPQDRQFILSSKKLLLSDSGFYLCAWGGGNYGYTFGSGTRLTVV.

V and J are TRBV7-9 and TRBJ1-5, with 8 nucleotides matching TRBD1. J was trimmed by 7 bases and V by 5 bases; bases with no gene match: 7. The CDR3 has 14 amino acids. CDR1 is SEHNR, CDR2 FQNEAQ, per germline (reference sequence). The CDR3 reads CASSLDRDRQPQHF. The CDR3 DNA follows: TGTGCCAGCAGCCTGGACAGGGATCGCCAGCCCCAGCATTTT.

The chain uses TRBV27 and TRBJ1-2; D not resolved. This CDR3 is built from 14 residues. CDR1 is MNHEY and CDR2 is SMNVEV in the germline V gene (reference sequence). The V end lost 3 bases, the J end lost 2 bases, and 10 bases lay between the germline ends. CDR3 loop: CASSFQRSNYGYTF. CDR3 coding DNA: TGTGCCAGCAGTTTCCAGCGTTCCAACTATGGCTACACCTTC.

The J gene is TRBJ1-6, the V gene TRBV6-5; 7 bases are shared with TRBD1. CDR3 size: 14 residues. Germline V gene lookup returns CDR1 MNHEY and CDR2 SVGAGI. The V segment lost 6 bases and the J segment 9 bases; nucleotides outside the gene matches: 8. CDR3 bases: TGTGCCAGCAGGATGGACAGGTTAACTTCACCCCTCCACTTT. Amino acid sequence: CASRMDRLTSPLHF.

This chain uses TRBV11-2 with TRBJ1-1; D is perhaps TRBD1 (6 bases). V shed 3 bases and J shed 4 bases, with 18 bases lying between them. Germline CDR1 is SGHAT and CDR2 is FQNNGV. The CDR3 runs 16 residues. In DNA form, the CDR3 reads TGTGCCAGCAGCTTCGCACGGACAGAACACGCCACTGAAGCTTTCTTT. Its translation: CASSFARTEHATEAFF.

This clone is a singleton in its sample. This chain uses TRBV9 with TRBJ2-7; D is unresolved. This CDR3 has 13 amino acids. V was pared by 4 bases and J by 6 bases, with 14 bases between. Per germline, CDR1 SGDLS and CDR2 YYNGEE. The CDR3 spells CASSPPNWSEQYF. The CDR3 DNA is TGTGCCAGCAGCCCTCCAAACTGGAGCGAGCAGTACTTC. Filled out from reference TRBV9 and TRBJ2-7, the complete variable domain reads DSGVTQTPKHLITATGQRVTLRCSPRSGDLSVYWYQQSLDQGLQFLIQYYNGEERAKGNILERFSAQQFPDLHSELNLSSLELGDSALYFCASSPPNWSEQYFGPGTRLTVT.

The CDR3 DNA reads TGTGCCAGTAGTATTGCAAACACAGGGATCCACGAGCAGTACTTC. The encoded protein is CASSIANTGIHEQYF. This rearrangement joins TRBV19 to TRBJ2-7, with D tentatively TRBD1 (6 bases). This CDR3 has 15 residues. CDR1 and CDR2 from the germline V gene are LNHDA and SQIVND (reference sequence). The V gene lost 3 bases and the J gene lost 5 bases, with 17 bases spanning the gap.

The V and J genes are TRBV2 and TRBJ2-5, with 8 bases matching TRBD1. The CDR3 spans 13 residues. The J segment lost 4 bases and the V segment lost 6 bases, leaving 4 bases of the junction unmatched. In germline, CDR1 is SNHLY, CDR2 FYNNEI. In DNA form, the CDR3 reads TGTGCCAGCAGCGGGACAGGCAGAGAGACCCAGTACTTC. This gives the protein CASSGTGRETQYF.

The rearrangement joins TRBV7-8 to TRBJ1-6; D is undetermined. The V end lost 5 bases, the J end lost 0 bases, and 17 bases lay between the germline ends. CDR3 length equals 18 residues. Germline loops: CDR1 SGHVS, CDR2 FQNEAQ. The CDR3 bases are TGTGCCAGCAGCCGTACGGCCGCCGCGAGCTCCTATAATTCACCCCTCCACTTT. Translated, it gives CASSRTAAASSYNSPLHF. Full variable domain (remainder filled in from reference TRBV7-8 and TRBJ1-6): GAGVSQSPRYKVAKRGQDVALRCDPISGHVSLFWYQQALGQGPEFLTYFQNEAQLDKSGLPSDRFFAERPEGSVSTLKIQRTQQEDSAVYLCASSRTAAASSYNSPLHFGNGTRLTVT.

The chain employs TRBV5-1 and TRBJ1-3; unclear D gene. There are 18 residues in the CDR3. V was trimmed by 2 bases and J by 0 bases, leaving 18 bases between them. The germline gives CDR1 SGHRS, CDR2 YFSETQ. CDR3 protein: CASSFEGAQGSSGNTIYF. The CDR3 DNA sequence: TGCGCCAGCAGCTTCGAAGGAGCTCAAGGGAGCTCTGGAAACACCATATATTTT.